This T cell receptor beta chain comes out of a study of blood T cell repertoires in COVID-19. Study as a whole: COVID-19 samples from acute and convalescent phases originated in the United States, Italy and Spain.

The CDR3 contains 15 residues. V lost 5 bases, J lost 0 bases, and 11 bases lay in between. The germline gives CDR1 SGHTA, CDR2 FQGNSA. TCRdb's copy holds only in-frame clones and misses some; the assay was immunoSEQ multiplex PCR. The repertoire includes around 250,000 clones, around 78% of them detected once, and 3.5% to 5.5% sits in the top ten. The sample consisted of peripheral blood. This chain uses TRBV7-2 with TRBJ1-5; D is unclear. The source of this sequence is a man aged 55-75 years who had recovered from COVID-19. The CDR3 coding sequence is TGTGCCAGCAGCCCGCGAGTCCTTAGCAATCAGCCCCAGCATTTT. Translation: CASSPRVLSNQPQHF. Together with reference TRBV7-2 and TRBJ1-5, the CDR3 gives the full variable domain: GAGVSQSPSNKVTEKGKDVELRCDPISGHTALYWYRQSLGQGLEFLIYFQGNSAPDKSGLPSDRFSAERTGGSVSTLTIQRTQQEDSAVYLCASSPRVLSNQPQHFGDGTRLSIL.